The present entry profiles one TCR beta chain with its context. The antigen it recognizes is unknown. Per-base quality was not reported, and no clone a single base away is much larger than it. TCRbeta CDR3 regions were amplified from genomic DNA by means of the immunoSEQ Assay, a bias-controlled multiplex PCR. On the authors' methods: The number of nucleated cells in each sample was estimated by amplification of reference gene primers within the assay. Sequence reads were collapsed and filtered to measure the absolute abundance of every unique TCRbeta CDR3 rearrangement. For each sample, productive Simpson clonality was calculated by taking the square root of Simpson's diversity index across productive rearrangements. TCRdb holds this immuneACCESS table with in-frame rearrangements only. Some clones are missing; in checked studies, unresolved V genes explain under half, and the rest has no known cause. That table is the source of V, J and clone size, and D and trimming were worked out from the DNA. This sample is represented by 95,000 to 100,000 clones; around 80% of them were singletons. The ten most abundant clones make up roughly a tenth of the sample.

The entry originates in a study of blood T cell repertoires in COVID-19 (TCRdb year 2020). Some background on the complete study: Collaborator samples came from the United States, Italy and Spain and covered acute and convalescent phases of COVID-19. The prospective study material was composed of cDNA or gDNA derived from T cells, B-cell-depleted T cells, or PBMCs. Deeply sampled blood TCRbeta repertoires from subjects exposed to, actively infected with, or recovered from COVID-19 were included in the dataset. The repertoires were made available in a free public database intended to serve as a resource for research on the immune response to SARS-CoV-2. Samples came from the ongoing ImmuneRACE study (first 160 participants) plus 1,254 subjects from 6 global collaborators. Nearly every sample came with metadata listing a de-identified subject ID, COVID-19 status, age in years and sex. HLA class I and class II types, where available, came from metadata supplied by the sample provider rather than from assay-based typing.

The investigation overall reported the following: The quantity of clinical and demographic metadata differed by source and by participant and was supplied without curation.

The collaborating institutions used their own protocols to collect whole blood in K2EDTA tubes. For TCRbeta analysis, collaborators shipped samples in one of three forms: frozen whole blood, isolated PBMCs, or DNA extracted from either of those sample types. The CDR3 runs 13 residues from the cysteine to the phenylalanine. CDR3 DNA is the only sequence kept; it has 39 bases, read in frame from the first base. From the germline V gene, CDR1 is SGHTA and CDR2 is FQGTGA. V and J are trimmed by 5 bases and 3 bases, and the gene matches miss 4 bases of the junction. The source of this sequence is a man between 65 and 85 years old with acute or convalescent COVID-19. The rearranged segments are TRBV7-3 and TRBJ2-7; 7 bases in the junction line up with TRBD1. Sequenced input: peripheral blood. This receptor carries the CDR3 CASSKGQNYEQYF. The nucleotides read TGTGCCAGCAGCAAGGGACAGAACTACGAGCAGTACTTC.